A single sample is the source of the 29 T cell receptor beta chains below, sequenced in a study of T cells in Graves' hyperthyroidism and ophthalmopathy. From RNA transcripts, TCR beta CDR3 regions were amplified. The TCR CDR3 first-round RT-PCR relied on the HTBI primer set. From the multiplex PCR reads, TCRdb called clonotypes with MiXCR, one entry per CDR3 protein. This sample yields roughly 250,000 distinct CDR3 sequences, of which more than 12% are seen a single time; approximately 12% belongs to the top ten. Material for sequencing was blood. These receptors all stem from a woman aged 40 to 50 with Graves' hyperthyroidism that later progressed to Graves' ophthalmopathy.

This clonotype was picked up a small number of times. V gene TRBV5-1 combines with J gene TRBJ2-3; tentatively, D is TRBD2 (5 bases). CDR1 and CDR2 (germline): SGHRS, YFSETQ. The V and J ends lost 2 bases and 1 base respectively, with 17 bases between them. The CDR3 is 17 amino acids. In DNA, the CDR3 is TGCGCCAGCAGCTTCCCCCGATTGGGCGGGCGCACAGATACGCAGTATTTT. It specifies CASSFPRLGGRTDTQYF. Full variable domain (missing parts from reference TRBV5-1 and TRBJ2-3): KAGVTQTPRYLIKTRGQQVTLSCSPISGHRSVSWYQQTPGQGLQFLFEYFSETQRNKGNFPGRFSGRQFSNSRSEMNVSTLELGDSALYLCASSFPRLGGRTDTQYFGPGTRLTVL.

This clonotype came up many times. The chain links TRBV12-3 or TRBV12-4 to TRBJ2-2; 7 bases map to TRBD2. Losses at the gene ends were 3 bases for V and 6 bases for J; bases not matched to a gene: 4. CDR3 size: 14 residues. The CDR3 spells CASSLGGGSGELFF. The CDR3 bases are TGTGCCAGCAGTTTGGGGGGGGGGTCCGGGGAGCTGTTTTTT.

The V and J genes are TRBV11-2 and TRBJ2-7; TRBD2 might be the D (6 bases). CDR3 length: 14 amino acids. The germline V and J ends were trimmed by 5 bases and 1 base, with 12 bases remaining between them. From germline, CDR1 is SGHAT and CDR2 FQNNGV. Written as DNA, the CDR3 is TGTGCCAGCAGCCTTGATGGGGGGTCCTACGAGCAGTACTTC. Its protein is CASSLDGGSYEQYF.

This clonotype was counted many times. The J gene is TRBJ1-2, the V gene TRBV7-6; 7 bases match TRBD1. This CDR3 has 15 residues. J lost 4 bases, V lost 5 bases, and 10 bases had no gene match. The V gene's germline CDR1 is SGHVS and CDR2 FNYEAQ. This chain's CDR3 is CASSPQTGTLYGYTF. The CDR3 DNA sequence: TGTGCCAGCAGCCCACAGACAGGGACTCTCTATGGCTACACCTTC.

On this clonotype itself: At one end the junction does not follow the germline gene, possibly because of a read error. In nucleotides, the CDR3 is TGTGCCAGCAGGCCCCCGGGCGGGACTGAAGGTTTCTTT. This codes for CASRPPGGTEGFF. The chain links TRBV5-8 to TRBJ1-1; possible D gene TRBD1, 5 bases. The CDR3 runs 13 residues. CDR1 SGHTS and CDR2 YDEGEE come from the germline V gene.

The table lists this clonotype with many counts. This chain connects TRBV13 to TRBJ2-7, with TRBD1 matching 7 bases. This CDR3 has 14 amino acids. The V gene end was trimmed by 4 bases and the J gene end by 4 bases; junction bases not matched to a gene: 7. Looked up from germline, CDR1 is PRHDT and CDR2 is FYEKMQ (reference sequence). The CDR3 here is CASSSRDRIYEQYF. In DNA form, the CDR3 reads TGTGCCAGCAGCTCCCGGGACAGAATATACGAGCAGTACTTC.

V is TRBV29-1 and J is TRBJ1-2, with D tentatively TRBD1 (5 bases). The CDR3 runs to 16 residues. Germline CDR1 is SQVTM and CDR2 is ANQGSEA. Trimming took 3 bases from V and 2 from J, leaving 19 bases between them. CDR3 bases: TGCAGCGTTGAGATAGCGGGACGGGGTGCGAACTATGGCTACACCTTC. Its protein is CSVEIAGRGANYGYTF.

The J gene is TRBJ2-2, the V gene TRBV5-4; 9 nucleotides align to TRBD2. With 4 bases clipped from V and 7 bases from J, the junction kept 8 bases outside the gene matches. Germline CDR1 reads SGHNT; CDR2 reads YYREEE (reference sequence). CDR3 length: 15 residues. The CDR3 sequence is CASSTYAGGGGELFF. The CDR3 DNA is TGTGCCAGCAGCACCTATGCGGGAGGGGGCGGGGAGCTGTTTTTT.

This clonotype came up many times. The J gene is TRBJ1-6, the V gene TRBV11-2; TRBD1 matches at 7 bases. Germline-derived CDR1 and CDR2 are SGHAT and FQNNGV. CDR3 length equals 16 residues. V lost 0 bases, J lost 3 bases, and 2 bases stayed unmatched. The CDR3, as DNA: TGTGCCAGCAGCTTAGATTCAGGGGGCTATAATTCACCCCTCCACTTT. Its translation: CASSLDSGGYNSPLHF.

This clonotype occurred many times. This chain connects TRBV10-3 to TRBJ2-3, with D perhaps given as TRBD1 or TRBD2 (7 bases each). There are 14 residues in the CDR3. Trimming removed 4 bases from V and 3 bases from J, with 11 bases in between. Germline CDR1 ENHRY, CDR2 SYGVKD. CDR3 nucleotide sequence: TGTGCCATCAGTGGCCAGGGGGGGACAGATACGCAGTATTTT. Residues: CAISGQGGTDTQYF.

The chain joins TRBV27 to TRBJ2-1; 8 nucleotides line up with TRBD2. Germline trimming cut 3 bases from V and 8 bases from J; bases unmatched to any gene: 9. From germline, CDR1 is MNHEY and CDR2 SMNVEV (reference sequence). The CDR3 is made up of 15 amino acids. The CDR3 here is CASSFQFGLAYEQFF. For the CDR3, the DNA is TGTGCCAGCAGTTTTCAATTTGGACTAGCCTATGAGCAGTTCTTC.

The chain joins TRBV5-1 to TRBJ1-5; the D is unclear. From germline, CDR1 is SGHRS and CDR2 YFSETQ. The CDR3 has 13 amino acids. The ends were cut back, 1 base at V and 5 bases at J, with 7 bases in the middle. CDR3 protein: CASSLNSYQPQHF. The CDR3 DNA sequence: TGCGCCAGCAGCTTGAACAGTTATCAGCCCCAGCATTTT. Looking up the rest from reference TRBV5-1 and TRBJ1-5 gives the full variable domain: KAGVTQTPRYLIKTRGQQVTLSCSPISGHRSVSWYQQTPGQGLQFLFEYFSETQRNKGNFPGRFSGRQFSNSRSEMNVSTLELGDSALYLCASSLNSYQPQHFGDGTRLSIL.

There are many counts of this clonotype. The chain joins TRBV10-3 to TRBJ1-1; D gene ambiguous. Germline CDR1 reads ENHRY; CDR2 reads SYGVKD. V was trimmed by 1 base and J by 1 base, leaving 4 bases between them. The CDR3 is 13 amino acids. CDR3 bases: TGTGCCATCAGTGAGTTGGAGAACACTGAAGCTTTCTTT. Its protein is CAISELENTEAFF.

A note on this clonotype: A much bigger clone sits one base away, suggesting this may be a read error. The CDR3 region is CASGLGQGMTDTQYF. CDR3 nucleotides: TGTGCTAGTGGTTTGGGACAGGGGATGACAGATACGCAGTATTTT. The rearrangement joins TRBV12-5 to TRBJ2-3; 8 bases are a match to TRBD1. The junction had 3 bases not matched to a gene; V was cut back by 1 base and J by 3 bases. From germline, CDR1 is LGHNT and CDR2 FRNRAP. There are 15 residues in the CDR3.

About this clonotype: A much larger clone is a single base away; this may be a read error. The chain couples TRBV3-1 to TRBJ2-1; 7 bases match TRBD2. Looked up from germline, CDR1 is LGHDT and CDR2 is YNNKEL (reference sequence). The CDR3 sequence is 13 residues long. The CDR3 reads CTSSRSSGNEQFF. CDR3 in DNA: TGTACCAGCAGCCGAAGTAGCGGGAATGAGCAGTTCTTC.

The table lists this clonotype with many counts. The chain is built from TRBV19 and TRBJ1-1; no clear D gene. CDR3 length: 13 residues. The V gene's germline CDR1 is LNHDA and CDR2 SQIVND (reference sequence). V lost 4 bases to trimming and J lost 0 bases, with 6 bases between them. DNA of the CDR3: TGTGCCAGTAGTACCCAAATGAACACTGAAGCTTTCTTT. This encodes CASSTQMNTEAFF.

The sample holds many counts of this clonotype. V is TRBV29-1 and J is TRBJ1-1, with D unresolved. The V and J ends lost 8 bases and 4 bases respectively, with 14 bases between them. Germline V gene data show CDR1 as SQVTM and CDR2 as ANQGSEA. The CDR3 contains 12 residues. The DNA for the CDR3 is TGCAGCTCCGTACGGGGAGTCACTGAAGCTTTCTTT. Encoded protein: CSSVRGVTEAFF.

This clonotype turned up a few times. The chain employs TRBV6-6 and TRBJ2-3, with a tentative D call TRBD2 (7 bases). The V gene lost 2 bases and the J gene lost 5 bases, with 17 bases spanning the gap. CDR1 MNHNY and CDR2 SVGAGI come from the germline V gene (reference sequence). The CDR3 has 16 amino acids. The CDR3 region is CASSYRGGTMRDTQYF. Here the CDR3 DNA reads TGTGCCAGCAGTTACAGGGGGGGGACTATGAGAGATACGCAGTATTTT.

With respect to this clonotype: At one boundary the junction diverges from the germline segment, which might be a read error. This chain links TRBV20-1 with TRBJ2-2; 8 positions match TRBD2. The CDR3 runs 15 residues. The germline V gene has CDR1 DFQATT and CDR2 SNEGSKA (reference sequence). CDR3 sequence (DNA): TGCAGTGCTAGAGCGGGCGGGGGGTCCCACGGGGAGCTGGTTTTT. Amino acids: CSARAGGGSHGELVF.

This clonotype showed up many times. This chain links TRBV18 with TRBJ2-1, with unresolved D. Per germline, CDR1 KGHSH and CDR2 LQKENI. The CDR3 sequence is 15 residues long. The V end lost 0 bases, the J end lost 8 bases, and 14 bases lay between the germline ends. In DNA form, the CDR3 reads TGTGCCAGCTCACCACCGGCAGGACCCCCTGATGAGCAGTTCTTC. Translating it yields CASSPPAGPPDEQFF. The variable domain in full, completed from reference TRBV18 and TRBJ2-1, reads NAGVMQNPRHLVRRRGQEARLRCSPMKGHSHVYWYRQLPEEGLKFMVYLQKENIIDESGMPKERFSAEFPKEGPSILRIQQVVRGDSAAYFCASSPPAGPPDEQFFGPGTRLTVL.

This clonotype was observed at least ten times. This chain uses TRBV28 with TRBJ2-1; 10 bases match TRBD2. The CDR3 loop spans 15 amino acids. With 3 bases clipped from V and 7 bases from J, the junction kept 6 bases outside the gene matches. The germline V gene has CDR1 MDHEN and CDR2 SYDVKM. CDR3 region: CASSLYLAGANEQFF. CDR3 nucleotides: TGTGCCAGCAGTTTGTACCTAGCGGGAGCAAATGAGCAGTTCTTC. Complete variable domain (other parts from reference TRBV28 and TRBJ2-1): DVKVTQSSRYLVKRTGEKVFLECVQDMDHENMFWYRQDPGLGLRLIYFSYDVKMKEKGDIPEGYSVSREKKERFSLILESASTNQTSMYLCASSLYLAGANEQFFGPGTRLTVL.

The rearrangement joins TRBV7-2 to TRBJ1-1, with 10 bases aligning to TRBD1. The CDR3 runs 13 residues. The V gene's germline CDR1 is SGHTA and CDR2 FQGNSA. V dropped 5 bases and J dropped 5; count of bases not matched to a gene: 2. CDR3: CASSKDRGTEAFF. The CDR3 bases are TGTGCCAGCAGCAAGGACAGGGGGACTGAAGCTTTCTTT.

This clonotype was detected many times. The rearrangement links TRBV10-3 to TRBJ2-1; D not resolved. CDR1 ENHRY and CDR2 SYGVKD come from the germline V gene. The CDR3 is 14 residues long. Trimming cost V 10 bases and J 2 bases, with 15 bases left between them. The CDR3 protein is CATQGRNPYNEQFF. The CDR3 DNA reads as TGTGCCACCCAAGGCAGGAACCCCTACAATGAGCAGTTCTTC.

This clonotype was recorded at least ten times. The chain couples TRBV12-3 or TRBV12-4 to TRBJ2-3, with D unresolved. Trimming removed 2 bases from V and 2 bases from J, with 8 bases in between. This CDR3 region has 14 residues. CDR3 in DNA: TGTGCCAGCAGTTTAAGGCTGATCACAGATACGCAGTATTTT. Its translation is CASSLRLITDTQYF.

This clonotype was counted many times. V and J are TRBV29-1 and TRBJ2-7, with unresolved D. The CDR3 extends over 13 amino acids. Germline CDR1 SQVTM, CDR2 ANQGSEA. The V gene lost 7 bases and the J gene lost 0 bases, with 13 bases spanning the gap. CDR3 region: CSARTASSYEQYF. The DNA of the CDR3 is TGCAGCGCTAGGACCGCGAGCTCCTACGAGCAGTACTTC.

This clonotype appeared once. This chain connects TRBV12-3 or TRBV12-4 to TRBJ2-1, with 12 bases identical to TRBD2. This CDR3 spans 16 amino acids. The V segment lost 6 bases and the J segment 8 bases; nucleotides outside the gene matches: 11. CDR3 nucleotides: TGTGCCAGCAGATCGGGCCGACTAGCGGGAGACCATGAGCAGTTCTTC. Protein: CASRSGRLAGDHEQFF.

This clonotype came up a few times. Being one base from a much bigger clone, this may be a read error. The rearrangement uses TRBV12-3 or TRBV12-4 and TRBJ2-5; D may correspond to TRBD1 or TRBD2 (5 bases each). The CDR3 covers 14 residues. The V gene lost 3 bases and the J gene lost 7 bases, with 15 bases spanning the gap. CDR3 DNA sequence: TGTGCCAGCAGTTTGGAGCCCGGTGGGGGGACCCAGTACTTC. This sequence encodes CASSLEPGGGTQYF.

This clonotype came up many times. V gene TRBV28 combines with J gene TRBJ1-1; D might be TRBD1 (6 bases). V was cut by 2 bases and J by 1 base, with 11 bases left in between. CDR3 length: 15 amino acids. Germline CDR1 MDHEN, CDR2 SYDVKM. The chain's CDR3 is CASSLKGGRNTEAFF. In nucleotides, the CDR3 is TGTGCCAGCAGTTTAAAGGGGGGCCGGAACACTGAAGCTTTCTTT. The whole variable domain, filled in from reference TRBV28 and TRBJ1-1, reads DVKVTQSSRYLVKRTGEKVFLECVQDMDHENMFWYRQDPGLGLRLIYFSYDVKMKEKGDIPEGYSVSREKKERFSLILESASTNQTSMYLCASSLKGGRNTEAFFGQGTRLTVV.

This clonotype was detected a few times. The gene calls are TRBV7-6 and TRBJ1-5, with D hard to call. The CDR3 has 19 residues. Germline V gives CDR1 SGHVS, CDR2 FNYEAQ. Trimming left V 4 bases short and J 4 bases short, with 26 bases between. The CDR3 here is CASSSHGPPVKFGNQPQHF. The DNA for the CDR3 is TGTGCCAGCAGCTCCCACGGTCCTCCGGTAAAATTTGGAAATCAGCCCCAGCATTTT.